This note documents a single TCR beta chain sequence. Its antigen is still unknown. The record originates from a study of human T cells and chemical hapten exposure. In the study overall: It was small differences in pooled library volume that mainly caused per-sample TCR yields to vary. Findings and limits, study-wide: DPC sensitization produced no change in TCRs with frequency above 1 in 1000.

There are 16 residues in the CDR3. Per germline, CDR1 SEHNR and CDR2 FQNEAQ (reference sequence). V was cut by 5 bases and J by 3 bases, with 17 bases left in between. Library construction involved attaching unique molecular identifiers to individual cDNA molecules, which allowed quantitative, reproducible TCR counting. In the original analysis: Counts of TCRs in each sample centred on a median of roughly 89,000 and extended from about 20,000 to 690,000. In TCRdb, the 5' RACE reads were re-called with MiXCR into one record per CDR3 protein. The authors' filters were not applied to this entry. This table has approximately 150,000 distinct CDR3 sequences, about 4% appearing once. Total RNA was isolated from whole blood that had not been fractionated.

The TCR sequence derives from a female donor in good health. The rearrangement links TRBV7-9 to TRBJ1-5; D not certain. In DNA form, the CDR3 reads TGTGCCAGCAGCCCTTCTAACAGCGCACCCAATCAGCCCCAGCATTTT. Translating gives CASSPSNSAPNQPQHF.